A single sample is the source of the 2 T cell receptor beta chains below, sequenced in a study of monozygotic twins with inflammatory bowel disease. TCRdb reprocessed the 5' RACE reads, keeping one entry per CDR3 protein, no DNA. The sample table sets out some 450,000 distinct CDR3 sequences. The sample was blood. The receptors stem from a human donor with ulcerative colitis or Crohn's disease, or a healthy co-twin of an affected twin (not recorded which).

The rearrangement uses TRBV5-1 and TRBJ2-1. Germline CDR1 and CDR2: SGHRS and YFSETQ. The CDR3 sequence is 16 residues long. This CDR3 is CASSSATGTTYNEQFF.

The chain recombines TRBV7-3 with TRBJ2-3; absent DNA, TCRdb's TRBD2 call cannot be checked. Germline CDR1 SGHTA, CDR2 FQGTGA. CDR3 length: 15 residues. CDR3 region: CASSLLGSSTDTQYF.